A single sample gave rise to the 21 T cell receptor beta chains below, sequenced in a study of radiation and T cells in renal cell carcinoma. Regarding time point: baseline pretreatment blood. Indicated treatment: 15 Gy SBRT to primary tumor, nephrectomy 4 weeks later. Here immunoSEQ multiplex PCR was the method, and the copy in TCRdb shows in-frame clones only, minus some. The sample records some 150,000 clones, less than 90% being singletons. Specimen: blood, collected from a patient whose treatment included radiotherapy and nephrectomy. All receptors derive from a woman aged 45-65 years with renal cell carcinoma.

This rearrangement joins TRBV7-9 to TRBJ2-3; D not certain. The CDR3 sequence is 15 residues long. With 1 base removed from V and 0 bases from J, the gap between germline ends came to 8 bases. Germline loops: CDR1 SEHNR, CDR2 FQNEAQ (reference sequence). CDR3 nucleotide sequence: TGTGCCAGCAGCTTAGTTTCTGCTAGCACAGATACGCAGTATTTT. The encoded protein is CASSLVSASTDTQYF.

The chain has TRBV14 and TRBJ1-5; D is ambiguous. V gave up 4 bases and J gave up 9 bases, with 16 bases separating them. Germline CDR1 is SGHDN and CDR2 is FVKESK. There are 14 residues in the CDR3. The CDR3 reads CASSRLIGEGPQHF. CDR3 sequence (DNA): TGTGCCAGCAGCCGACTGATTGGGGAAGGGCCCCAGCATTTT. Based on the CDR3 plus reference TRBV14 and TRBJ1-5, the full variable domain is EAGVTQFPSHSVIEKGQTVTLRCDPISGHDNLYWYRRVMGKEIKFLLHFVKESKQDESGMPNNRFLAERTGGTYSTLKVQPAELEDSGVYFCASSRLIGEGPQHFGDGTRLSIL.

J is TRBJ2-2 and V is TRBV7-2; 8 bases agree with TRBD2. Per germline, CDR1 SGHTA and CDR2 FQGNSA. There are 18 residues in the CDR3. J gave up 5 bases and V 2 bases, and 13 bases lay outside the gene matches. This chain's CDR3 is CASSLRAQREINTGELFF. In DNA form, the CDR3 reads TGTGCCAGCAGCTTAAGGGCTCAGCGGGAGATTAATACCGGGGAGCTGTTTTTT.

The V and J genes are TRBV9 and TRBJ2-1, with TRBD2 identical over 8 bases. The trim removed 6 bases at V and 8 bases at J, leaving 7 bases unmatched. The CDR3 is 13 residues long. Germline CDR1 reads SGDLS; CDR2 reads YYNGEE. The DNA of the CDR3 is TGTGCCAGCAAAGCGGGAGATCGGTATGAGCAGTTCTTC. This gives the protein CASKAGDRYEQFF.

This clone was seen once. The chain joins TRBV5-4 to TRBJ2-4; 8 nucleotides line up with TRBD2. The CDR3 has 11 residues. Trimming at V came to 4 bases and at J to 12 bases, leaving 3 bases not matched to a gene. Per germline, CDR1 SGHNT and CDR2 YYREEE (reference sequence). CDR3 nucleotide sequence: TGTGCCAGCAGCACAGGACTAGCTCAGTACTTC. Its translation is CASSTGLAQYF.

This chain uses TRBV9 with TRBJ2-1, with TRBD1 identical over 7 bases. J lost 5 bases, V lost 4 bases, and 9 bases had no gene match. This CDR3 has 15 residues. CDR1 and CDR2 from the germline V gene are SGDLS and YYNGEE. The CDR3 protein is CASSPRTGKHNEQFF. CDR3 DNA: TGTGCCAGCAGCCCACGGACAGGAAAACACAATGAGCAGTTCTTC.

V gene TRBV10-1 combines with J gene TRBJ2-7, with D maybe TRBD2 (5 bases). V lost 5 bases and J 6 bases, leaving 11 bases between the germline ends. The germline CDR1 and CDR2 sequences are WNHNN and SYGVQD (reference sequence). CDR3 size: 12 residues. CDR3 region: CASSRDEGEQYF. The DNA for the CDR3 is TGCGCCAGCAGTCGCGATGAGGGCGAGCAGTACTTC.

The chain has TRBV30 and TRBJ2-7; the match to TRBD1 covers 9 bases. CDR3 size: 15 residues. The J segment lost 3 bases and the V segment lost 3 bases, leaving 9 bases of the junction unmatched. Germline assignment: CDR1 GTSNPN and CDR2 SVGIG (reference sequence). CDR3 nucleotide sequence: TGTGCCTGGAGGCCAAAGGACAGGGGTCTCTACGAGCAGTACTTC. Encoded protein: CAWRPKDRGLYEQYF.

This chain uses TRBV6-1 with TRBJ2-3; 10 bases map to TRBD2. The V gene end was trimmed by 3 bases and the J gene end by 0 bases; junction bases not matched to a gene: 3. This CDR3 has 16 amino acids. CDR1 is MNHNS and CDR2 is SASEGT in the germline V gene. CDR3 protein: CASSEASGSSTDTQYF. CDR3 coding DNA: TGTGCCAGCAGTGAGGCTAGCGGGAGTAGCACAGATACGCAGTATTTT.

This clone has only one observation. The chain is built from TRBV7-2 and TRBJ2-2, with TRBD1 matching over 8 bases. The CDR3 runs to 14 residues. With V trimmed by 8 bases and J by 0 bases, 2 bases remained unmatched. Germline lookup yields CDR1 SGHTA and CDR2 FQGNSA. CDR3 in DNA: TGTGCCAGCTCGGACAGGGCGAACACCGGGGAGCTGTTTTTT. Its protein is CASSDRANTGELFF.

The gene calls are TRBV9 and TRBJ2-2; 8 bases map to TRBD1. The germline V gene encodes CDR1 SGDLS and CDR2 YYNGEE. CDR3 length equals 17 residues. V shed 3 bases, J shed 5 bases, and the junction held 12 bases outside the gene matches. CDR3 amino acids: CASSGQGIPGLTGELFF. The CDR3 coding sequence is TGTGCCAGCAGCGGACAGGGGATACCGGGACTTACCGGGGAGCTGTTTTTT.

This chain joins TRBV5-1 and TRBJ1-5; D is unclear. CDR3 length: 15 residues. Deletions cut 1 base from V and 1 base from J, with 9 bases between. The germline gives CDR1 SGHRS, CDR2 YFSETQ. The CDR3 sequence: CASSLYPGSNQPQHF. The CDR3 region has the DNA TGCGCCAGCAGCTTGTATCCAGGAAGCAATCAGCCCCAGCATTTT.

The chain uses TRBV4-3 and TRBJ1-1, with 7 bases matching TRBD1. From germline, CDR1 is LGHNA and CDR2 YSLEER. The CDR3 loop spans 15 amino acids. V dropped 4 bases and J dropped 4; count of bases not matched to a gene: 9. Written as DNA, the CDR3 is TGCGCCAGCAGCCCCGGACAGGTCAGGGGCACTGAAGCTTTCTTT. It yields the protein CASSPGQVRGTEAFF.

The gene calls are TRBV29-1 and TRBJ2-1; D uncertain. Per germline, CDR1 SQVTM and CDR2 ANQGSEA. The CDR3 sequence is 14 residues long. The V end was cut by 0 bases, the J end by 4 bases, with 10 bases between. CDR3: CSVEDLSLYNEQFF. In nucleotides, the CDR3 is TGCAGCGTTGAAGATCTTAGTCTTTACAATGAGCAGTTCTTC.

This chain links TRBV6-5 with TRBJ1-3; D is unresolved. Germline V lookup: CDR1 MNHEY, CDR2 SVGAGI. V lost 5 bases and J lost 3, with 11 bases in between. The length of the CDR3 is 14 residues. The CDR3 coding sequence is TGTGCCAGCAGTGCCCCAGGCCGTGGAAACACCATATATTTT. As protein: CASSAPGRGNTIYF.

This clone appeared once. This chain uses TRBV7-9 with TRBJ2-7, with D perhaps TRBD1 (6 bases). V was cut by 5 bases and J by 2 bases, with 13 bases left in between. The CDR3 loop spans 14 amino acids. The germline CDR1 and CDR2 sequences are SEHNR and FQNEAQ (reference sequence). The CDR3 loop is CASSRLSGAYEQYF. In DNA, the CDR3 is TGTGCCAGCAGCCGCCTCTCAGGGGCCTACGAGCAGTACTTC. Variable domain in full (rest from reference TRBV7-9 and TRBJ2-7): DTGVSQNPRHKITKRGQNVTFRCDPISEHNRLYWYRQTLGQGPEFLTYFQNEAQLEKSRLLSDRFSAERPKGSFSTLEIQRTEQGDSAMYLCASSRLSGAYEQYFGPGTRLTVT.

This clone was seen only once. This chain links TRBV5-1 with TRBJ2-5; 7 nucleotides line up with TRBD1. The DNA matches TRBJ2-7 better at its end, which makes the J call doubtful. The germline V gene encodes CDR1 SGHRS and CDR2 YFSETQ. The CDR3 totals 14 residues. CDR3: CASSPPGQNYEQYF. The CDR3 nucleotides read TGCGCCAGCTCGCCCCCGGGACAGAACTACGAGCAGTACTTC.

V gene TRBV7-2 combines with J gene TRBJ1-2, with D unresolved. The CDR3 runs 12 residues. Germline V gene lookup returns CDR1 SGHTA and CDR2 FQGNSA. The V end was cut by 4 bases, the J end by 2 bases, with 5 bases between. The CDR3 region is CASSSDNYGYTF. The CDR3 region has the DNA TGTGCCAGCAGCTCCGACAACTATGGCTACACCTTC.

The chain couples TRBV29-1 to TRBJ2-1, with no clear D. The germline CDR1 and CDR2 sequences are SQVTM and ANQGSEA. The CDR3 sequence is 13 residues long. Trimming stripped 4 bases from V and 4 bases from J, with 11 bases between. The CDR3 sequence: CSVGDPAYNEQFF. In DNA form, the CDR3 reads TGCAGCGTTGGAGACCCGGCTTACAATGAGCAGTTCTTC.

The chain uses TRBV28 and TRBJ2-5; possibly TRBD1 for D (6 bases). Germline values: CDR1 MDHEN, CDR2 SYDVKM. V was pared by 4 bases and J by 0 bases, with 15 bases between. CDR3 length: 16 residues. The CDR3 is CASSSHITGNQETQYF. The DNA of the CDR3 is TGTGCCAGCAGTTCGCACATTACAGGGAACCAAGAGACCCAGTACTTC.

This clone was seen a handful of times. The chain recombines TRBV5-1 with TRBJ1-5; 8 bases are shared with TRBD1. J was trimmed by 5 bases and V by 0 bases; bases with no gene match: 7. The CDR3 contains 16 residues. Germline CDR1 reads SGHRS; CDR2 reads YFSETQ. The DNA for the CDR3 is TGCGCCAGCAGCTTGGGGACAGGGAGTATAGATCAGCCCCAGCATTTT. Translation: CASSLGTGSIDQPQHF.